These 25 T cell receptor beta chains were sequenced from one sample in a study of blood T cell repertoires in COVID-19. Measured with immunoSEQ multiplex PCR; TCRdb has only the in-frame clones, and not every one. The sample records 90,000 to 100,000 clones, about 89% being singletons. What was sequenced was peripheral blood. The source is a man aged 45 to 65 with acute or convalescent COVID-19.

V is TRBV9 and J is TRBJ1-1, with TRBD1 as a possible D gene (6 bases). From germline, CDR1 is SGDLS and CDR2 YYNGEE. Between the trimmed V and J ends, which lost 4 bases and 3 bases, there was a span of 13 bases. This CDR3 region has 14 residues. Here the CDR3 DNA reads TGTGCCAGCAGCCTCAACCCAGGGGACACTGAAGCTTTCTTT. Translating gives CASSLNPGDTEAFF.

The chain has TRBV5-1 and TRBJ1-1, with D possibly being TRBD1 (6 bases). This CDR3 has 14 amino acids. Trimming cost V 2 bases and J 1 base, with 9 bases left between them. Germline CDR1 reads SGHRS; CDR2 reads YFSETQ. This CDR3 is CASSLQGPNTEAFF. The CDR3 region has the DNA TGCGCCAGCAGCTTACAGGGTCCGAACACTGAAGCTTTCTTT. Drawing the rest from reference TRBV5-1 and TRBJ1-1, the complete variable domain is KAGVTQTPRYLIKTRGQQVTLSCSPISGHRSVSWYQQTPGQGLQFLFEYFSETQRNKGNFPGRFSGRQFSNSRSEMNVSTLELGDSALYLCASSLQGPNTEAFFGQGTRLTVV.

The chain has TRBV11-3 and TRBJ2-7, with D unclear. CDR1 is SGHNT, CDR2 YENEEA, per germline. The CDR3 runs 11 residues. V was trimmed by 3 bases and J by 3 bases, leaving 3 bases between them. Written as DNA, the CDR3 is TGTGCCAGCAGCTTTAGCTACGAGCAGTACTTC. Its translation is CASSFSYEQYF.

This sequence joins TRBV27 and TRBJ2-7; D is perhaps TRBD1 (6 bases). The CDR3 runs 12 residues. CDR1 is MNHEY and CDR2 is SMNVEV in the germline V gene (reference sequence). Trimming stripped 6 bases from V and 4 bases from J, with 10 bases between. CDR3 sequence: CASRTRGYEQYF. CDR3 bases: TGTGCCAGCAGAACCAGGGGTTACGAGCAGTACTTC.

CDR3 protein: CASQGSFGGTEAFF. The CDR3 region has the DNA TGTGCCAGCCAGGGGTCGTTTGGGGGAACTGAAGCTTTCTTT. The chain joins TRBV6-5 to TRBJ1-1, with a weak D call TRBD1 (6 bases). Germline lookup yields CDR1 MNHEY and CDR2 SVGAGI. This CDR3 spans 14 amino acids. V lost 8 bases to trimming and J lost 5 bases, with 18 bases between them.

The chain couples TRBV4-1 to TRBJ1-1; TRBD1 aligns across 7 bases. Germline CDR1 and CDR2: MGHRA and YSYEKL. The CDR3 has 16 residues. V gave up 0 bases and J gave up 0 bases; unmatched junction bases: 4. The CDR3 protein is CASSQDAGGMNTEAFF. The DNA for the CDR3 is TGCGCCAGCAGCCAAGATGCAGGGGGAATGAACACTGAAGCTTTCTTT.

V gene TRBV2 combines with J gene TRBJ2-7; D is unresolved. The CDR3 is 14 amino acids. The V end was cut by 6 bases, the J end by 0 bases, with 12 bases between. In germline, CDR1 is SNHLY, CDR2 FYNNEI. Written as DNA, the CDR3 is TGTGCCAGCAGGGGCCAGACGGCCTCCTACGAGCAGTACTTC. Its protein product is CASRGQTASYEQYF.

V and J are TRBV5-1 and TRBJ2-1; 8 bases map to TRBD2. The length of the CDR3 is 16 residues. Per germline, CDR1 SGHRS and CDR2 YFSETQ. Trimming removed 4 bases from V and 5 bases from J; junction bases left unmatched: 11. CDR3 in amino acids: CASSTVPGLGNNEQFF. The CDR3 DNA is TGCGCCAGCAGCACAGTACCGGGACTAGGGAACAATGAGCAGTTCTTC.

This chain uses TRBV25-1 with TRBJ1-6; no definite D call. In germline, CDR1 is MGHDK, CDR2 SYGVNS. The CDR3 loop spans 14 amino acids. V lost 7 bases to trimming and J lost 7 bases, with 14 bases between them. The CDR3 DNA is TGTGCCAGCACGGGATCAGAGGGAAATTCACCCCTCCACTTT. Translation gives CASTGSEGNSPLHF. Looking up the rest from reference TRBV25-1 and TRBJ1-6 gives the full variable domain: EADIYQTPRYLVIGTGKKITLECSQTMGHDKMYWYQQDPGMELHLIHYSYGVNSTEKGDLSSESTVSRIRTEHFPLTLESARPSHTSQYLCASTGSEGNSPLHFGNGTRLTVT.

The genes are TRBV30 and TRBJ1-1, with a tentative D call TRBD1 (6 bases). The V gene's germline CDR1 is GTSNPN and CDR2 SVGIG (reference sequence). V lost 2 bases and J 1 base, leaving 11 bases between the germline ends. The CDR3 totals 14 residues. CDR3 protein: CAWSFRTANTEAFF. The CDR3 DNA follows: TGTGCCTGGAGTTTTCGGACAGCGAACACTGAAGCTTTCTTT. The full variable domain, completed using reference TRBV30 and TRBJ1-1, is SQTIHQWPATLVQPVGSPLSLECTVEGTSNPNLYWYRQAAGRGLQLLFYSVGIGQISSEVPQNLSASRPQDRQFILSSKKLLLSDSGFYLCAWSFRTANTEAFFGQGTRLTVV.

The chain employs TRBV11-2 and TRBJ1-3; D is perhaps TRBD1 (6 bases). Germline CDR1 SGHAT, CDR2 FQNNGV. This CDR3 has 14 amino acids. The V end lost 2 bases, the J end lost 4 bases, and 9 bases lay between the germline ends. CDR3 residues: CASSLQGPGNTIYF. The DNA of the CDR3 is TGTGCCAGCAGCTTACAGGGGCCAGGAAACACCATATATTTT.

V gene TRBV4-2 combines with J gene TRBJ1-1; TRBD1 might be the D (5 bases). Germline V lookup: CDR1 LGHNA, CDR2 YNFKEQ. Trimming took off 1 base at V and 4 bases at J, with 13 bases between the two ends. The length of the CDR3 is 15 residues. CDR3 region: CASSQGQFTGTEAFF. In nucleotides, the CDR3 is TGTGCCAGCAGCCAAGGACAGTTTACCGGCACTGAAGCTTTCTTT.

This chain uses TRBV7-8 with TRBJ1-1; D ambiguous. Trimming left V 4 bases short and J 5 bases short, with 17 bases between. Germline CDR1 reads SGHVS; CDR2 reads FQNEAQ. There are 15 residues in the CDR3. Here the CDR3 reads CASSSQLGKGTEAFF. Here the CDR3 DNA reads TGTGCCAGCAGCTCGCAGCTCGGGAAGGGAACTGAAGCTTTCTTT.

The V gene is TRBV5-4, the J gene TRBJ2-1, with 8 bases that match TRBD2. This CDR3 spans 15 amino acids. Trimming took 2 bases from V and 8 from J; bases not matched to a gene: 9. CDR1 is SGHNT and CDR2 is YYREEE in the germline V gene (reference sequence). The CDR3, as DNA: TGTGCCAGCAGCTTAAGCGGGAGAGGGGGGGATGAGCAGTTCTTC. The encoded protein is CASSLSGRGGDEQFF. The full variable domain, rest sourced from reference TRBV5-4 and TRBJ2-1, is ETGVTQSPTHLIKTRGQQVTLRCSSQSGHNTVSWYQQALGQGPQFIFQYYREEENGRGNFPPRFSGLQFPNYSSELNVNALELDDSALYLCASSLSGRGGDEQFFGPGTRLTVL.

The rearrangement links TRBV6-5 to TRBJ1-5; 10 nucleotides match TRBD1. Germline V lookup: CDR1 MNHEY, CDR2 SVGAGI. The CDR3 contains 14 residues. Losses at the gene ends were 7 bases for V and 7 bases for J; bases not matched to a gene: 7. CDR3 amino acids: CASKWTGGGQPQHF. The CDR3 coding sequence is TGTGCCAGCAAGTGGACAGGGGGAGGACAGCCCCAGCATTTT.

V usage is TRBV6-5 and J usage is TRBJ2-7; D is perhaps TRBD1 (5 bases). Trimming removed 2 bases from V and 3 bases from J, with 14 bases in between. Germline loops: CDR1 MNHEY, CDR2 SVGAGI. The CDR3 loop spans 15 amino acids. The CDR3 nucleotides read TGTGCCAGCAGTTACGTAAGGGGCAGCCACTACGAGCAGTACTTC. Protein sequence: CASSYVRGSHYEQYF.

This chain links TRBV5-5 with TRBJ2-7, with 8 positions matching TRBD1. CDR3 length: 14 residues. V gave up 0 bases and J gave up 5 bases; unmatched junction bases: 4. Per germline, CDR1 SGHKS and CDR2 YYEKEE (reference sequence). CDR3 loop: CASSLGQGNDEQYF. The CDR3 DNA is TGTGCCAGCAGCTTGGGACAGGGGAATGACGAGCAGTACTTC.

The chain carries TRBV19 and TRBJ2-2, with TRBD2 as a possible D gene (6 bases). This CDR3 is 13 amino acids long. Trimming left V 6 bases short and J 7 bases short, with 12 bases between. Germline CDR1 reads LNHDA; CDR2 reads SQIVND (reference sequence). DNA of the CDR3: TGTGCCAGTAGCACGGGACTCGGCGGGGAGCTGTTTTTT. It codes for CASSTGLGGELFF.

The V and J genes are TRBV7-2 and TRBJ2-7; TRBD1 aligns across 10 bases. The V segment lost 5 bases and the J segment 3 bases; nucleotides outside the gene matches: 4. This CDR3 contains 14 residues. The germline V gene has CDR1 SGHTA and CDR2 FQGNSA. DNA for the CDR3: TGTGCCAGCAGCCCATGGACAGGGGGCTACGAGCAGTACTTC. Translating gives CASSPWTGGYEQYF.

CDR3 nucleotides: TGCGCCAGCAGTCATTCAAGCAGGCTAGCCAAGCAGCAGTACTTC. Protein product: CASSHSSRLAKQQYF. The chain has TRBV23-1 and TRBJ2-7; perhaps TRBD2 as D (5 bases). TRBV23-1 is classed as an ORF, of uncertain function. The CDR3 totals 15 residues. V lost 3 bases and J lost 8, with 20 bases in between.

The chain employs TRBV19 and TRBJ1-3; possible D gene TRBD1, 6 bases. Germline V gives CDR1 LNHDA, CDR2 SQIVND (reference sequence). Trimming took 10 bases from V and 0 from J, leaving 19 bases between them. CDR3 size: 16 residues. CDR3 region: CATPWGPLSSGNTIYF. The CDR3 DNA follows: TGTGCCACTCCTTGGGGGCCCCTCTCCTCTGGAAACACCATATATTTT.

The gene calls are TRBV5-1 and TRBJ2-7, with 9 bases lining up with TRBD2. The CDR3 covers 15 residues. V shed 0 bases, J shed 5 bases, and the junction held 6 bases outside the gene matches. Germline V gene data show CDR1 as SGHRS and CDR2 as YFSETQ. The CDR3 loop is CASSLVTASGNEQYF. The DNA for the CDR3 is TGCGCCAGCAGCTTGGTAACGGCTAGCGGGAACGAGCAGTACTTC.

The chain has TRBV5-1 and TRBJ1-2, with 7 bases aligning to TRBD1. The ends lost 0 bases at V and 2 bases at J; junction bases unmatched: 4. The CDR3 runs 15 residues. CDR1 and CDR2 (germline): SGHRS, YFSETQ. The CDR3 DNA follows: TGCGCCAGCAGCTTGGATGGACAGGCAAACTATGGCTACACCTTC. Residues: CASSLDGQANYGYTF.

The chain uses TRBV14 and TRBJ2-7, with TRBD2 identical over 8 bases. With 3 bases clipped from V and 4 bases from J, the junction kept 17 bases outside the gene matches. CDR1 and CDR2 (germline): SGHDN, FVKESK. The CDR3 spans 18 residues. CDR3 nucleotide sequence: TGTGCCAGCAGCCATCCCTCCGGCGCAGCGGGAGACTGGTACGAGCAGTACTTC. Protein sequence: CASSHPSGAAGDWYEQYF.

The chain joins TRBV18 to TRBJ1-1; 8 bases match TRBD1. Germline CDR1 is KGHSH and CDR2 is LQKENI. The CDR3 is 14 amino acids. The V gene end was trimmed by 3 bases and the J gene end by 6 bases; junction bases not matched to a gene: 6. CDR3 amino acids: CASSPSGGIAEAFF. DNA for the CDR3: TGTGCCAGCTCACCTTCAGGGGGCATCGCTGAAGCTTTCTTT.